Below, 27 T cell receptor beta chains from the same sample are listed, as sequenced in a study of T cells in Graves' hyperthyroidism and ophthalmopathy. TCR beta CDR3 sequences were amplified from RNA transcripts. First-round RT-PCR targeting the TCR CDR3 was performed with the HTBI primer set. TCRdb called the multiplex PCR reads again in MiXCR, with one record for every CDR3 protein. The repertoire holds some 510,000 distinct CDR3 sequences, with more than 45% as singletons. Sequenced material: peripheral blood or thyroid tissue (not recorded which). These receptors all come from a young woman with Graves' hyperthyroidism.

This clonotype was recorded a few times. The CDR3 loop is CASSLGGTGMETQYF. The CDR3, as DNA: TGTGCCAGCAGCTTGGGCGGGACAGGGATGGAGACCCAGTACTTC. The genes are TRBV7-2 and TRBJ2-5; TRBD1 matches 9 bases. V was clipped by 3 bases and J by 5 bases; unmatched bases: 7. The CDR3 runs 15 residues. The germline gives CDR1 SGHTA, CDR2 FQGNSA.

The chain carries TRBV5-6 and TRBJ1-4; D may be TRBD1 (6 bases). CDR1 and CDR2 from the germline V gene are SGHDT and YYEEEE. There are 14 residues in the CDR3. V shed 7 bases and J shed 3 bases, with 13 bases lying between them. CDR3 sequence (DNA): TGTGCCAGCCGCGTGCAGGGGTCTAATGAAAAACTGTTTTTT. Translating it yields CASRVQGSNEKLFF.

This clonotype was seen more than once but under ten times. V is TRBV5-4 and J is TRBJ1-2, with 8 bases lining up with TRBD1. The CDR3 length is 14 residues. Looked up from germline, CDR1 is SGHNT and CDR2 is YYREEE (reference sequence). Trimming cost V 5 bases and J 3 bases; bases outside gene matches: 6. CDR3 loop: CASSEQGDYYGYTF. The CDR3, as DNA: TGTGCCAGCAGTGAACAGGGGGATTACTATGGCTACACCTTC.

The chain employs TRBV6-1 and TRBJ1-1; 10 nucleotides agree with TRBD1. Germline CDR1 reads MNHNS; CDR2 reads SASEGT. J gave up 0 bases and V 6 bases, and 4 bases lay outside the gene matches. The CDR3 loop spans 15 amino acids. The CDR3 reads CASSGTGDMNTEAFF. CDR3 nucleotides: TGTGCCAGCAGCGGGACAGGGGACATGAACACTGAAGCTTTCTTT.

This sequence joins TRBV24-1 and TRBJ2-2; D unresolved. Looked up from germline, CDR1 is KGHDR and CDR2 is SFDVKD. V lost 5 bases and J 0 bases, leaving 9 bases between the germline ends. The CDR3 totals 15 residues. The CDR3 bases are TGTGCCACCAGTGGGTCGGCGGCGAACACCGGGGAGCTGTTTTTT. It yields the protein CATSGSAANTGELFF.

The rearrangement uses TRBV7-2 and TRBJ2-5; 8 positions match TRBD2. Germline values: CDR1 SGHTA, CDR2 FQGNSA. V trimming: 6 bases; J trimming: 6 bases; junction bases outside the gene matches: 15. This CDR3 has 16 amino acids. CDR3 nucleotides: TGTGCCAGCAGTGGGACTAGTCGTGGGGTAGCGAAGACCCAGTACTTC. It translates to CASSGTSRGVAKTQYF.

This clonotype turned up a few times. The genes are TRBV7-9 and TRBJ2-2; 13 bases agree with TRBD2. Germline V gene lookup returns CDR1 SEHNR and CDR2 FQNEAQ (reference sequence). The junction had 1 base not matched to a gene; V was cut back by 5 bases and J by 1 base. This CDR3 spans 16 amino acids. As DNA, the CDR3 is TGTGCCAGCAGCCGACTAGCGGGAGGGAACACCGGGGAGCTGTTTTTT. Protein sequence: CASSRLAGGNTGELFF.

This clonotype has ten or more counts. This sequence joins TRBV10-3 and TRBJ1-5; possible D gene TRBD1, 6 bases. This CDR3 contains 13 residues. Germline CDR1 and CDR2: ENHRY and SYGVKD. V lost 4 bases and J lost 6, with 10 bases in between. The CDR3 sequence is CAISGSDSQPQHF. The CDR3 nucleotides read TGTGCCATCAGTGGGTCGGACAGTCAGCCCCAGCATTTT.

This clonotype was recorded at least ten times. For the CDR3, the DNA is TGTGCCAGCAGCTCAGGGAATGAAAAACTGTTTTTT. This sequence encodes CASSSGNEKLFF. This chain connects TRBV7-9 to TRBJ1-4, with D perhaps matching TRBD1 (5 bases). The CDR3 sequence is 12 residues long. Germline V gene data show CDR1 as SEHNR and CDR2 as FQNEAQ (reference sequence). The V and J ends lost 4 bases and 5 bases respectively, with 5 bases between them.

This clonotype was seen a few times. The chain couples TRBV11-3 to TRBJ1-1; D is perhaps TRBD1 (6 bases). The CDR3 has 14 amino acids. V shed 4 bases and J shed 0 bases, with 9 bases lying between them. Germline V lookup: CDR1 SGHNT, CDR2 YENEEA. The CDR3 loop reads CASSSSGVNTEAFF. The CDR3 nucleotides are TGTGCCAGCAGCTCCTCAGGGGTGAACACTGAAGCTTTCTTT.

The sample holds a few counts of this clonotype. This rearrangement joins TRBV25-1 to TRBJ1-6; TRBD1 agrees at 10 bases. In germline, CDR1 is MGHDK, CDR2 SYGVNS. CDR3 length equals 16 residues. Unmatched junction bases numbered 7, after V lost 5 bases and J lost 6 bases. The CDR3 is CASSLRGQGTNSPLHF. CDR3 nucleotides: TGTGCCAGCAGTCTAAGGGGACAGGGGACTAATTCACCCCTCCACTTT.

A few counts support this clonotype. J is TRBJ2-7 and V is TRBV20-1; 9 bases are a match to TRBD2. Unmatched junction bases numbered 9, after V lost 0 bases and J lost 3 bases. The CDR3 loop spans 16 amino acids. Germline V gene lookup returns CDR1 DFQATT and CDR2 SNEGSKA (reference sequence). CDR3 amino acids: CSAREGREGIFYEQYF. In nucleotides, the CDR3 is TGCAGTGCTAGAGAAGGGCGGGAGGGGATTTTCTACGAGCAGTACTTC.

This clonotype was counted once. This chain joins TRBV10-3 and TRBJ1-6, with D perhaps TRBD1 (6 bases). Trimming took 11 bases from V and 0 from J, leaving 17 bases between them. Germline values: CDR1 ENHRY, CDR2 SYGVKD. CDR3 length: 16 amino acids. CDR3 bases: TGTGCCTCCGGACAGCGACTTAGCTCCTATAATTCACCCCTCCACTTT. This translates into CASGQRLSSYNSPLHF.

The chain carries TRBV4-3 and TRBJ2-7; 14 positions agree with TRBD2. Looked up from germline, CDR1 is LGHNA and CDR2 is YSLEER. V shed 1 base and J 8 bases; nucleotides not matched to a gene: 7. The CDR3 length is 16 residues. CDR3 region: CASSQAGLAGGWKQYF. CDR3 DNA: TGCGCCAGCAGCCAAGCAGGACTAGCGGGAGGCTGGAAGCAGTACTTC.

The rearrangement uses TRBV19 and TRBJ1-5; possible D gene TRBD1, 5 bases. Germline CDR1 and CDR2: LNHDA and SQIVND (reference sequence). V was trimmed by 7 bases and J by 6 bases, leaving 16 bases between them. This CDR3 has 14 residues. CDR3 coding DNA: TGTGCCAGTACTGCAGGGTACTACATTCAGCCCCAGCATTTT. It translates to CASTAGYYIQPQHF.

This clonotype appeared a few times. This chain links TRBV12-3 or TRBV12-4 with TRBJ1-2, with a tentative D call TRBD1 (5 bases). The germline V and J ends were trimmed by 4 bases and 4 bases, with 13 bases remaining between them. The CDR3 is 14 residues long. Here the CDR3 reads CASSYGTVTYGYTF. Written as DNA, the CDR3 is TGTGCCAGCAGTTACGGGACCGTCACCTATGGCTACACCTTC.

The J gene is TRBJ2-7, the V gene TRBV10-3, with TRBD1 matching over 7 bases. Germline values: CDR1 ENHRY, CDR2 SYGVKD. CDR3 length: 14 amino acids. Unmatched junction bases numbered 12, after V lost 10 bases and J lost 3 bases. The CDR3 DNA follows: TGTGCCAGTATACAGGGGAATGGGGTCTACGAGCAGTACTTC. It is translated as CASIQGNGVYEQYF.

The rearrangement joins TRBV20-1 to TRBJ2-7, with 8 bases identical to TRBD2. Trimming took 2 bases from V and 6 from J; bases not matched to a gene: 6. The length of the CDR3 is 13 residues. The V gene's germline CDR1 is DFQATT and CDR2 SNEGSKA (reference sequence). The CDR3 spells CSARRTSRSEQYF. CDR3 sequence (DNA): TGCAGTGCTAGAAGGACTAGCAGGAGCGAGCAGTACTTC.

This clonotype has ten or more counts. V and J are TRBV6-6 and TRBJ2-7; the D gene is possibly TRBD2 (5 bases). Trimming cost V 2 bases and J 7 bases, with 18 bases left between them. The germline CDR1 and CDR2 sequences are MNHNY and SVGAGI (reference sequence). This CDR3 contains 15 residues. The CDR3 DNA sequence: TGTGCCAGCAGTTACGATGGCAGTCCCGAGGGAGAGCAGTACTTC. Translated: CASSYDGSPEGEQYF.

This clonotype was found a few times. V gene TRBV6-5 combines with J gene TRBJ2-5; 10 bases match TRBD2. CDR3 length: 17 residues. The ends lost 3 bases at V and 7 bases at J; junction bases unmatched: 14. CDR1 MNHEY and CDR2 SVGAGI come from the germline V gene. CDR3 protein: CASSYSTGTSAAGTQYF. In nucleotides, the CDR3 is TGTGCCAGCAGTTATTCCACCGGGACTAGCGCCGCGGGGACCCAGTACTTC.

V gene TRBV7-9 combines with J gene TRBJ2-7; D is unclear. V dropped 6 bases and J dropped 2 bases, with 14 bases sitting between them. The CDR3 extends over 14 amino acids. CDR1 SEHNR and CDR2 FQNEAQ come from the germline V gene (reference sequence). The CDR3 sequence is CASSKARFAYEQYF. CDR3 bases: TGTGCCAGCAGTAAAGCAAGATTCGCCTACGAGCAGTACTTC.

This clonotype was seen ten or more times. The rearrangement links TRBV10-3 to TRBJ1-6; the match to TRBD1 covers 9 bases. The V and J ends lost 6 bases and 9 bases, in that order; junction bases with no gene match: 9. Germline CDR1 is ENHRY and CDR2 is SYGVKD. The CDR3 length is 15 residues. CDR3 sequence: CAISPEGQGFSPLHF. As DNA, the CDR3 is TGTGCCATCAGCCCGGAGGGACAGGGTTTTTCACCCCTCCACTTT.

This clonotype occurred a few times. The chain couples TRBV7-2 to TRBJ2-7, with D perhaps matching TRBD2 (7 bases). Trimming removed 9 bases from V and 5 bases from J, with 20 bases in between. This CDR3 spans 14 amino acids. Germline-derived CDR1 and CDR2 are SGHTA and FQGNSA. This chain's CDR3 is CASKTQGGLDEQYF. Written as DNA, the CDR3 is TGTGCCAGTAAGACACAGGGAGGGCTCGACGAGCAGTACTTC.

This clonotype was found many times. The chain links TRBV29-1 to TRBJ2-2, with 10 nucleotides matching TRBD1. V shed 6 bases, J shed 3 bases, and the junction held 4 bases outside the gene matches. The CDR3 totals 14 residues. CDR1 is SQVTM, CDR2 ANQGSEA, per germline. The CDR3 protein is CSVGTGVDTGELFF. The DNA for the CDR3 is TGCAGCGTGGGGACAGGGGTCGACACCGGGGAGCTGTTTTTT.

This clonotype showed up just a few times. This chain's CDR3 is CASSIRHSQETQYF. CDR3 coding DNA: TGTGCCAGTAGTATCCGGCACAGCCAAGAGACCCAGTACTTC. The chain employs TRBV19 and TRBJ2-5, with no clear D. The CDR3 covers 14 residues. V dropped 3 bases and J dropped 1 base, with 9 bases sitting between them. Germline V gene data show CDR1 as LNHDA and CDR2 as SQIVND (reference sequence).

The chain couples TRBV15 to TRBJ1-2; 8 positions match TRBD1. Germline CDR1 is LNHNV and CDR2 is YYDKDF (reference sequence). After removal of 3 bases from V and 4 bases from J, the junction contained 13 bases not matched to a gene. This CDR3 has 17 residues. CDR3 coding DNA: TGTGCCACCAGCAGGGGGACAGGTTATTCAGGAGCCTATGGCTACACCTTC. This encodes CATSRGTGYSGAYGYTF. The entire variable domain, with the rest obtained from reference TRBV15 and TRBJ1-2, is as follows: DAMVIQNPRYQVTQFGKPVTLSCSQTLNHNVMYWYQQKSSQAPKLLFHYYDKDFNNEADTPDNFQSRRPNTSFCFLDIRSPGLGDTAMYLCATSRGTGYSGAYGYTFGSGTRLTVV.

Of note for this clonotype: Germline is not matched at one junction end, which may reflect a read error. The rearrangement links TRBV19 to TRBJ1-1; no firm D call. The germline CDR1 and CDR2 sequences are LNHDA and SQIVND (reference sequence). CDR3 size: 11 residues. The CDR3 region is CGSRMNTEAFF. CDR3 bases: TGCGGATCTAGAATGAACACTGAAGCTTTCTTT.